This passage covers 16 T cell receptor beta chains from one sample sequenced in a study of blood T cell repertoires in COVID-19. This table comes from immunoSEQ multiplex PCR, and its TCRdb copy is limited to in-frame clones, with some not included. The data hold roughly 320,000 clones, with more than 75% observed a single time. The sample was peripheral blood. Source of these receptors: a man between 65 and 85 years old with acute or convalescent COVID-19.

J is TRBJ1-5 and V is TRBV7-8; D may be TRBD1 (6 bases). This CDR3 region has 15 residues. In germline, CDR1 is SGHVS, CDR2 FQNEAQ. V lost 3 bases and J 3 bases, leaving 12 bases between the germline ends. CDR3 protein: CASSFASGVNQPQHF. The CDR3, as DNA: TGTGCCAGCAGCTTTGCGTCAGGGGTCAATCAGCCCCAGCATTTT.

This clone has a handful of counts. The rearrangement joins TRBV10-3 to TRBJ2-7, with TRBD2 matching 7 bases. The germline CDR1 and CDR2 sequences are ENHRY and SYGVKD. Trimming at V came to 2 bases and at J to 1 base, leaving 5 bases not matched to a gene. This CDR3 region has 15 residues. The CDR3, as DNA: TGTGCCATCAGTGAGGCCCTGGGAGGGTCCTACGAGCAGTACTTC. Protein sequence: CAISEALGGSYEQYF.

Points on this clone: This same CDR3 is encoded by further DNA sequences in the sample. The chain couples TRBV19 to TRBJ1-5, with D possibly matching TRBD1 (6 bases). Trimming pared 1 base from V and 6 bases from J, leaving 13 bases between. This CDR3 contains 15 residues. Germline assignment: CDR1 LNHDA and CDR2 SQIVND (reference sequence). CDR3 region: CASSIGGGRGQPQHF. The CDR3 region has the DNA TGTGCCAGTAGTATAGGAGGGGGTCGGGGTCAGCCCCAGCATTTT.

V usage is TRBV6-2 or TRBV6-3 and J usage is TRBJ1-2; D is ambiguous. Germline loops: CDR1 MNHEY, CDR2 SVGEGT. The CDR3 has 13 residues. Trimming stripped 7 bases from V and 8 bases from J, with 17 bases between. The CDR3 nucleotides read TGTGCCAGCACCCCCCAGGAGGCGGCGGGCTACACCTTC. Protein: CASTPQEAAGYTF.

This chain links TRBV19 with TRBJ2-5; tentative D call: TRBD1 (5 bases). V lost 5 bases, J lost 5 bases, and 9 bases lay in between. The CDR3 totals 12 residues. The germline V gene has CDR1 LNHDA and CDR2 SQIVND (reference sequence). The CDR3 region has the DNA TGTGCCAGTAGTTGGGGCAGGGAGACCCAGTACTTC. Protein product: CASSWGRETQYF. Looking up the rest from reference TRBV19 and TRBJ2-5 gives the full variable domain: DGGITQSPKYLFRKEGQNVTLSCEQNLNHDAMYWYRQDPGQGLRLIYYSQIVNDFQKGDIAEGYSVSREKKESFPLTVTSAQKNPTAFYLCASSWGRETQYFGPGTRLLVL.

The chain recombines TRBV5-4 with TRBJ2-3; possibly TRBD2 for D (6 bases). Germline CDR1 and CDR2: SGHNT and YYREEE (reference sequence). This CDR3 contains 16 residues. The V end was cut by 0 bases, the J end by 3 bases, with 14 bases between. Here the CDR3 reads CASSLVAGLVTDTQYF. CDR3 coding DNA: TGTGCCAGCAGCTTGGTTGCGGGATTAGTGACAGATACGCAGTATTTT.

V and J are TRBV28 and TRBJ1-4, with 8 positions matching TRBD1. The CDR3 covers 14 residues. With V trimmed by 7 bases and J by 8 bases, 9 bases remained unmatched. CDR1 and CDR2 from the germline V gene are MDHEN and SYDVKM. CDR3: CASISTGAGEKLFF. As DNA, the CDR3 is TGTGCCAGCATCTCGACAGGGGCAGGAGAAAAACTGTTTTTT. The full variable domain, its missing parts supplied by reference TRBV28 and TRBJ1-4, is DVKVTQSSRYLVKRTGEKVFLECVQDMDHENMFWYRQDPGLGLRLIYFSYDVKMKEKGDIPEGYSVSREKKERFSLILESASTNQTSMYLCASISTGAGEKLFFGSGTQLSVL.

This chain's CDR3 is CATMSGGGNTEAFF. The CDR3, as DNA: TGTGCCACCATGTCAGGGGGAGGAAACACTGAAGCTTTCTTT. V is TRBV19 and J is TRBJ1-1; 7 bases match TRBD1. CDR1 and CDR2 from the germline V gene are LNHDA and SQIVND (reference sequence). This CDR3 spans 14 amino acids. V trimming: 10 bases; J trimming: 2 bases; junction bases outside the gene matches: 10. Using reference TRBV19 and TRBJ1-1 for the parts outside the CDR3, the full variable domain is DGGITQSPKYLFRKEGQNVTLSCEQNLNHDAMYWYRQDPGQGLRLIYYSQIVNDFQKGDIAEGYSVSREKKESFPLTVTSAQKNPTAFYLCATMSGGGNTEAFFGQGTRLTVV.

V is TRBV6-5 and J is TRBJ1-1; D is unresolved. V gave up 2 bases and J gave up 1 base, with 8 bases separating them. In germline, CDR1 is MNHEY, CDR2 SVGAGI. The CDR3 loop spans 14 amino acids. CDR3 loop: CASSYGPRNTEAFF. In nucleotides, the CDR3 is TGTGCCAGCAGTTACGGGCCAAGGAACACTGAAGCTTTCTTT.

DNA of the CDR3: TGTGCCAGCAGCTTAGGTTCCACTAGCGGGAGAGGTGAGCAGTTCTTC. Encoded protein: CASSLGSTSGRGEQFF. V is TRBV7-6 and J is TRBJ2-1; 11 bases line up with TRBD2. CDR1 is SGHVS, CDR2 FNYEAQ, per germline. Trimming cost V 1 base and J 9 bases; bases outside gene matches: 8. The CDR3 is made up of 16 amino acids.

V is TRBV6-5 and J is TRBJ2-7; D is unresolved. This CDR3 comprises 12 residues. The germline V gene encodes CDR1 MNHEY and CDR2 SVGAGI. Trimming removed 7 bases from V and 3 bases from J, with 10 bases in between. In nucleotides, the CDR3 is TGTGCCAGCAACCTCCCCGGCTACGAGCAGTACTTC. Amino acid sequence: CASNLPGYEQYF.

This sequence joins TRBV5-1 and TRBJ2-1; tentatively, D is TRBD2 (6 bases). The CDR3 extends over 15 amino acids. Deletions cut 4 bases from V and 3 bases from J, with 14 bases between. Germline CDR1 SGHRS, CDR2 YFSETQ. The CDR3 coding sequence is TGCGCCAGCAGCCGGCGGGGTGAGCTCTACAATGAGCAGTTCTTC. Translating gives CASSRRGELYNEQFF.

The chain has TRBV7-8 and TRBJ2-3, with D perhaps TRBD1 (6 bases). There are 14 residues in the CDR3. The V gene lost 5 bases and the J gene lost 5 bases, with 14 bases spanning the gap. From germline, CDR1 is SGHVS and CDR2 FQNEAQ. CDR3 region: CASSVQGLQDTQYF. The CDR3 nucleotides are TGTGCCAGCAGCGTACAGGGTCTTCAAGATACGCAGTATTTT.

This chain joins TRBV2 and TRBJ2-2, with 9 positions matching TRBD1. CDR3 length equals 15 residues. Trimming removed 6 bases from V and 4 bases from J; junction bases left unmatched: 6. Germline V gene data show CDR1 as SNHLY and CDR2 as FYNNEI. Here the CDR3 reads CASSYLTGGTGELFF. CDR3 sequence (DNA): TGTGCCAGCAGCTACTTGACAGGGGGCACCGGGGAGCTGTTTTTT.

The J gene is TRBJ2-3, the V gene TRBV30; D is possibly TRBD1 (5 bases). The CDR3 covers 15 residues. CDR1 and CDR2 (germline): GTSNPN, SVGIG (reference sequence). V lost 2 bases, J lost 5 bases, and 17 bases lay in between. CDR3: CAWSKGRDRGDTQYF. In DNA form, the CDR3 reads TGTGCCTGGAGTAAGGGCAGGGATAGGGGAGATACGCAGTATTTT.

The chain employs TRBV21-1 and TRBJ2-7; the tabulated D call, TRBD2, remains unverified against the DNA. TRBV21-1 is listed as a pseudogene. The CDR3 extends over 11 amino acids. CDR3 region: CASSKALEQYF. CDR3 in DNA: TGTGCCAGCAGCAAAGCCCTGGAGCAGTACTTC.